This TCR beta chain is from a study of control samples from healthy donors and cancer patients. Assay: immunoSEQ multiplex PCR; the TCRdb copy retains only in-frame clones and omits some. The table includes approximately 86,000 clones, about 84% detected once. The CDR3 loop spans 15 amino acids. The V gene end was trimmed by 4 bases and the J gene end by 7 bases; junction bases not matched to a gene: 9. In germline, CDR1 is SNHLY, CDR2 FYNNEI. The sequence derives from a woman aged 40 to 55 in good health. Sequenced material: blood. V gene TRBV2 combines with J gene TRBJ2-1; the match to TRBD1 covers 8 bases. The CDR3 protein is CASSGGQGAYNEQFF. CDR3 coding DNA: TGTGCCAGCAGTGGGGGCCAGGGGGCTTATAATGAGCAGTTCTTC.